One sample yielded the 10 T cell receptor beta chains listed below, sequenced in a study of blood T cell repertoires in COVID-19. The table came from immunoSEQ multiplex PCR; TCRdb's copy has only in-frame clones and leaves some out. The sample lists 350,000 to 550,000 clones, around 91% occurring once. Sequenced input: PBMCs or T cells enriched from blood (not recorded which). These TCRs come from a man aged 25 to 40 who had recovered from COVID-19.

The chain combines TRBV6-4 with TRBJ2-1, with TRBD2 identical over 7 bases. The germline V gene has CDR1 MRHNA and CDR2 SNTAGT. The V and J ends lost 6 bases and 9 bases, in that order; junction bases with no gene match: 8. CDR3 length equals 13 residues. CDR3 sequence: CASSRGLVSEQFF. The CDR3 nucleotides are TGTGCCAGCAGCCGAGGACTAGTATCTGAGCAGTTCTTC.

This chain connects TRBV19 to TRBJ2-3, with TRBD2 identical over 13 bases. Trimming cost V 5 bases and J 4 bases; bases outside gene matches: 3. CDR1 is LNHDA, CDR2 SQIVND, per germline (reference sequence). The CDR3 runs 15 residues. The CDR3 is CASSRTSGSADTQYF. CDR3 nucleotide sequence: TGTGCCAGTAGTCGGACTAGCGGGAGTGCAGATACGCAGTATTTT.

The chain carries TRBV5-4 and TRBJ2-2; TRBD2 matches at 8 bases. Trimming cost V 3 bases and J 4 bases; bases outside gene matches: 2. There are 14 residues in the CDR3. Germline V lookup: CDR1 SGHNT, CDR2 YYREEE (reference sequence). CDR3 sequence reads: CASSSGLVTGELFF. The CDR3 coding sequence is TGTGCCAGCAGCTCGGGACTAGTCACCGGGGAGCTGTTTTTT.

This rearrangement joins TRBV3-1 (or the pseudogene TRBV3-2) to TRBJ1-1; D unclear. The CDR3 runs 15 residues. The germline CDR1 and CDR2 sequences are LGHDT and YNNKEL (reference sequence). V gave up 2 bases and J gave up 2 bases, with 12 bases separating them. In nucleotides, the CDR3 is TGTGCCAGCAGCCAACTACCGAGGGCCAACACTGAAGCTTTCTTT. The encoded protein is CASSQLPRANTEAFF.

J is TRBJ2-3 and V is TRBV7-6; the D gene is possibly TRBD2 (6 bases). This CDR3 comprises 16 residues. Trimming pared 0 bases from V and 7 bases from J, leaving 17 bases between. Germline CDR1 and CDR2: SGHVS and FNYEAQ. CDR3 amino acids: CASSLAGVAVANTQYF. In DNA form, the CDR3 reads TGTGCCAGCAGCTTAGCAGGAGTAGCGGTGGCTAATACGCAGTATTTT.

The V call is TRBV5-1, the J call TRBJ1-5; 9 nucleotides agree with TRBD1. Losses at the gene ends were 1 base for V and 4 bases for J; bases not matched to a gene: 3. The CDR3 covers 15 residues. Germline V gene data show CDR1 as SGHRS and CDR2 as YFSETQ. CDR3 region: CASSLTGGWNQPQHF. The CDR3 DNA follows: TGCGCCAGCAGCTTGACAGGGGGCTGGAATCAGCCCCAGCATTTT.

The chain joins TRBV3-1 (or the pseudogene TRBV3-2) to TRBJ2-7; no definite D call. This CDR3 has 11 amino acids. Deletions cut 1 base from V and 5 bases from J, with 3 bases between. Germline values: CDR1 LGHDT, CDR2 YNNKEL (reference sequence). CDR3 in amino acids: CASSQVDEQYF. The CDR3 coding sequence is TGTGCCAGCAGCCAAGTCGACGAGCAGTACTTC.

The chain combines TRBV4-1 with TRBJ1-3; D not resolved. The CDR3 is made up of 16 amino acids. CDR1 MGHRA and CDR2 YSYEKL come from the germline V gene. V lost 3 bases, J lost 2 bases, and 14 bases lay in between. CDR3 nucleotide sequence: TGCGCCAGCAGCCACCCGGGGAGGGAAACTGGAAACACCATATATTTT. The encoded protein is CASSHPGRETGNTIYF.

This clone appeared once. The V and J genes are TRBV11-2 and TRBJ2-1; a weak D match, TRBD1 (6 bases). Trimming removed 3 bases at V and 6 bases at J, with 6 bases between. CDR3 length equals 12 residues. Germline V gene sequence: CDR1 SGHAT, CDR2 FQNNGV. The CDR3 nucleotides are TGTGCCAGCAGCTTGGACAGCAATGAGCAGTTCTTC. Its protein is CASSLDSNEQFF.

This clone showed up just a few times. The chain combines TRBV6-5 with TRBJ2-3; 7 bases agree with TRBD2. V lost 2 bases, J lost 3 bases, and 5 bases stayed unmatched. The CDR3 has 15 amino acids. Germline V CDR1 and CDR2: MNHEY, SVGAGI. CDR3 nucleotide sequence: TGTGCCAGCAGTTACGCGGGAGCGATGACAGATACGCAGTATTTT. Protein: CASSYAGAMTDTQYF.